This passage covers 13 T cell receptor beta chains from one sample sequenced in a study of blood T cell repertoires in COVID-19. Clones were sequenced by immunoSEQ multiplex PCR, and TCRdb holds only the in-frame ones, with some missing. The profile covers roughly 180,000 clones, with approximately 85% appearing a single time and roughly 7.7% taken by the ten largest. The sequenced sample consisted of peripheral blood. These receptors came from a woman aged 60-75 years with acute or convalescent COVID-19.

The chain joins TRBV28 to TRBJ1-1; weak D call: TRBD1 (5 bases). The germline V gene encodes CDR1 MDHEN and CDR2 SYDVKM. The CDR3 is made up of 14 amino acids. V lost 8 bases, J lost 1 base, and 14 bases lay in between. CDR3 coding DNA: TGTGCCAGCGGTCACCTCACAGGGAACACTGAAGCTTTCTTT. This sequence encodes CASGHLTGNTEAFF.

The gene calls are TRBV6-1 and TRBJ1-3; D ambiguous. Germline V gene lookup returns CDR1 MNHNS and CDR2 SASEGT. Between the trimmed V and J ends, which lost 3 bases and 0 bases, there was a span of 15 bases. The CDR3 has 17 amino acids. Here the CDR3 reads CASSDMAETPSGNTIYF. The DNA of the CDR3 is TGTGCCAGCAGTGATATGGCAGAGACTCCCTCTGGAAACACCATATATTTT.

The chain recombines TRBV7-2 with TRBJ2-1; 9 bases map to TRBD2. The CDR3 extends over 15 amino acids. Germline CDR1 SGHTA, CDR2 FQGNSA. V lost 5 bases to trimming and J lost 4 bases; unmatched junction nucleotides: 6. CDR3 in DNA: TGTGCCAGCAGCAAACAGACTAGCGGATACAATGAGCAGTTCTTC. This translates into CASSKQTSGYNEQFF.

This sequence joins TRBV11-2 and TRBJ2-5, with D maybe TRBD2 (6 bases). V dropped 10 bases and J dropped 4 bases, with 16 bases sitting between them. This CDR3 comprises 13 residues. Germline CDR1 and CDR2: SGHAT and FQNNGV. The CDR3 loop is CATSWAGLETQYF. The CDR3 DNA follows: TGTGCCACCTCCTGGGCGGGACTAGAGACCCAGTACTTC.

This clone showed up just a few times. The chain is built from TRBV10-3 and TRBJ2-7; 9 bases match TRBD1. Germline CDR1 ENHRY, CDR2 SYGVKD. V gave up 3 bases and J gave up 4 bases; unmatched junction bases: 7. CDR3 length: 15 residues. CDR3 sequence: CAISDPGQGRYEQYF. CDR3 sequence (DNA): TGTGCCATCAGTGATCCGGGACAGGGACGATACGAGCAGTACTTC.

V is TRBV6-5 and J is TRBJ1-5, with 10 bases fitting TRBD1. The germline CDR1 and CDR2 sequences are MNHEY and SVGAGI. The CDR3 is made up of 14 amino acids. The ends lost 6 bases at V and 5 bases at J; junction bases unmatched: 4. The CDR3 coding sequence is TGTGCCAGCAGAAAAGGGACAGGGGATCAGCCCCAGCATTTT. Its protein is CASRKGTGDQPQHF.

The chain links TRBV28 to TRBJ2-1, with D perhaps TRBD2 (5 bases). Germline lookup yields CDR1 MDHEN and CDR2 SYDVKM. V was clipped by 5 bases and J by 10 bases, with 12 bases between them. CDR3 length equals 12 residues. CDR3 region: CASSAPRGEQFF. CDR3 nucleotides: TGTGCCAGCAGTGCCCCAAGAGGGGAGCAGTTCTTC.

The rearrangement joins TRBV2 to TRBJ1-6; a possible D gene is TRBD1 (5 bases). Germline values: CDR1 SNHLY, CDR2 FYNNEI. The V gene lost 7 bases and the J gene lost 7 bases, with 11 bases spanning the gap. The CDR3 covers 13 residues. For the CDR3, the DNA is TGTGCCAGCAACCCGGACACGAATTCACCCCTCCACTTT. It specifies CASNPDTNSPLHF.

The V and J genes are TRBV7-2 and TRBJ2-5; TRBD2 might be the D (5 bases). Trimming left V 1 base short and J 5 bases short, with 11 bases between. Germline values: CDR1 SGHTA, CDR2 FQGNSA. The CDR3 length is 14 residues. In nucleotides, the CDR3 is TGTGCCAGCAGCTTAGAGTGGGGAGAGGAGACCCAGTACTTC. It is translated as CASSLEWGEETQYF. The full variable domain, with the rest looked up from reference TRBV7-2 and TRBJ2-5, is GAGVSQSPSNKVTEKGKDVELRCDPISGHTALYWYRQSLGQGLEFLIYFQGNSAPDKSGLPSDRFSAERTGGSVSTLTIQRTQQEDSAVYLCASSLEWGEETQYFGPGTRLLVL.

This chain connects TRBV4-1 to TRBJ1-3; no firm D call. Trimming stripped 5 bases from V and 5 bases from J, with 10 bases between. CDR1 MGHRA and CDR2 YSYEKL come from the germline V gene. The CDR3 runs to 13 residues. The CDR3 spells CASSSDWRNTIYF. CDR3 sequence (DNA): TGCGCCAGCAGCTCCGACTGGAGAAACACCATATATTTT.

The V and J genes are TRBV5-1 and TRBJ2-3, with D maybe TRBD2 (5 bases). The V end lost 2 bases, the J end lost 13 bases, and 14 bases lay between the germline ends. The length of the CDR3 is 12 residues. Germline V gives CDR1 SGHRS, CDR2 YFSETQ. CDR3 sequence reads: CASSLLEGAKYF. The CDR3 DNA follows: TGCGCCAGCAGCTTACTAGAAGGCGCGAAGTATTTT.

The gene calls are TRBV28 and TRBJ2-2, with TRBD2 as a possible D gene (7 bases). Germline CDR1 MDHEN, CDR2 SYDVKM. V lost 5 bases and J 5 bases, leaving 15 bases between the germline ends. The CDR3 has 15 amino acids. DNA for the CDR3: TGTGCCAGCAGTAGGGGGGGTTCGTTTACCGGGGAGCTGTTTTTT. This codes for CASSRGGSFTGELFF.

The V and J genes are TRBV3-1 (or the pseudogene TRBV3-2) and TRBJ1-1, with D perhaps TRBD1 (6 bases). V was cut by 3 bases and J by 5 bases, with 10 bases left in between. Germline-derived CDR1 and CDR2 are LGHDT and YNNKEL (reference sequence). CDR3 length: 13 amino acids. CDR3 region: CASSHGGRTEAFF. CDR3 nucleotide sequence: TGTGCCAGCAGCCACGGGGGGCGGACTGAAGCTTTCTTT.